The 5 T cell receptor beta chains below were found in one sample sequenced in a study of naive and memory T cell subsets. A UMI-containing oligonucleotide was joined by 3' ligation to the TCR cDNA template. Ligated cDNA underwent four rounds of PCR with nested alpha and beta constant region primers and SP2. TCRdb re-derived calls from the 5' RACE reads in MiXCR, one entry per CDR3 protein. The sample includes about 62,000 distinct CDR3 sequences, 8% of them seen just once. These receptors were taken from a female donor in good health.

The chain carries TRBV4-1 and TRBJ1-1; the D gene is possibly TRBD1 (5 bases). The CDR3 has 14 residues. CDR1 is MGHRA and CDR2 is YSYEKL in the germline V gene. V was pared by 1 base and J by 2 bases, with 8 bases between. The CDR3 here is CASSQGDSNTEAFF. DNA of the CDR3: TGCGCCAGCAGCCAAGGCGACAGCAACACTGAAGCTTTCTTT.

This clonotype was seen ten or more times. This chain connects TRBV27 to TRBJ1-4; D remains unclear. In germline, CDR1 is MNHEY, CDR2 SMNVEV (reference sequence). V lost 3 bases, J lost 0 bases, and 11 bases lay in between. CDR3 size: 16 residues. CDR3: CASSFRPPATNEKLFF. The CDR3 nucleotides read TGTGCCAGCAGTTTCAGGCCCCCTGCAACTAATGAAAAACTGTTTTTT.

The chain is built from TRBV28 and TRBJ2-7, with D perhaps TRBD2 (5 bases). The germline V and J ends were trimmed by 3 bases and 6 bases, with 18 bases remaining between them. In germline, CDR1 is MDHEN, CDR2 SYDVKM. The CDR3 has 15 residues. The CDR3 nucleotides read TGTGCCAGCAGTTTTAGCGCGGGCATAGCATCCGAGCAGTACTTC. Amino acid sequence: CASSFSAGIASEQYF.

V and J are TRBV29-1 and TRBJ2-7; no definite D call. Between the trimmed V and J ends, which lost 7 bases and 0 bases, there was a span of 10 bases. The germline V gene encodes CDR1 SQVTM and CDR2 ANQGSEA. There are 12 residues in the CDR3. The CDR3 DNA reads TGCAGCGCCCAACGGAGCTCCTACGAGCAGTACTTC. Its protein is CSAQRSSYEQYF.

This clonotype has only a few counts. The V call is TRBV11-2, the J call TRBJ2-1, with 11 bases identical to TRBD2. The CDR3 length is 15 residues. Unmatched junction bases numbered 6, after V lost 6 bases and J lost 5 bases. Germline CDR1 is SGHAT and CDR2 is FQNNGV. CDR3: CASRTTSGVNNEQFF. For the CDR3, the DNA is TGTGCCAGCAGGACGACTAGCGGGGTGAACAATGAGCAGTTCTTC.